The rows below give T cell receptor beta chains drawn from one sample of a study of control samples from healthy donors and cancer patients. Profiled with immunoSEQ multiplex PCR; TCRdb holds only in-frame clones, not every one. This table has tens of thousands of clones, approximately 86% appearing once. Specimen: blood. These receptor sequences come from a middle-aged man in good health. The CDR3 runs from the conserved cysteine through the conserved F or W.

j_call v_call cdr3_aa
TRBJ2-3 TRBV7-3 CASSPRGSFPTDTQYF
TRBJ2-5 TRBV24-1 CATSDPTPTEETQYF
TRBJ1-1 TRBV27 CASSLLADRNTEAFF
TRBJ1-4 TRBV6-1 CASSEFQQGGEKLFF
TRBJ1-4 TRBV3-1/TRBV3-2 CASSRGGLNEKLFF
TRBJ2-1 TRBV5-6 CASSQRTGLAGVAYNEQFF
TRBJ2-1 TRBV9 CASSVATSGANNEQFF
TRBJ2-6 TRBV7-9 CASSLVESGANVLTF
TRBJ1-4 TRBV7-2 CASSALPTTNEKLFF
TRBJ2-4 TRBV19 CASSGSGTPFAKNIQYF
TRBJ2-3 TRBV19 CASSIAQARDTQYF
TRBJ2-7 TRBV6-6 CASRIDGLYEQYF
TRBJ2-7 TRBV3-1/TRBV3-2 CASSQVTSGRIHEQYF
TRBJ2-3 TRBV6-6 CASSRVGTSTDTQYF
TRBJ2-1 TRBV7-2 CASSLQGSSYNEQFF
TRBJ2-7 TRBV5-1 CASSLGQGTGEQYF
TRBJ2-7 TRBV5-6 CASSRPDTSYEQYF
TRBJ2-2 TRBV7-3 CASSRTSATGELFF
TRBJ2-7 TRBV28 CASSIGTSPYYDEQYF
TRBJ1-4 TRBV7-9 CASSSDRGLALNEKLFF
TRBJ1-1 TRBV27 CASRGVDSGNTEAFF
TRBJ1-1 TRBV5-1 CASSQGQTEAFF
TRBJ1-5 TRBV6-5 CASSLAGTANQPQHF
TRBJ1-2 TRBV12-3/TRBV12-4 CASTPDRDYGYTF
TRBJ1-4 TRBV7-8 CASSSRGVPAEKLFF
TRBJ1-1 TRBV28 CASSTYDANTEAFF
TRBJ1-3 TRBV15 CATSRAQGTGNTIYF
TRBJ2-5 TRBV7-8 CASSLGQGAGETQYF
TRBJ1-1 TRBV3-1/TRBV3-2 CASSPGVGTEAFF
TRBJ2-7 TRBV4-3 CASSQERGGLAGHYEQYF
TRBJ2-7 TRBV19 CASSTRQGLVEQYF
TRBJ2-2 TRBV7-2 CASRLAGGISDTGELFF
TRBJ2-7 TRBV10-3 CAIRGDRERNREQYF
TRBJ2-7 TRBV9 CASSVPQGRSSYEQYF
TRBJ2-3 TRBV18 CASHTRGDTTDTQYF
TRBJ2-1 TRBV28 CASSFETLIYNEQFF
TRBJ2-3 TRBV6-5 CASRDTVTSDTQYF
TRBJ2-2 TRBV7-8 CASSQTGGVAGELFF
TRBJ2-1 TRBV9 CASSLLSGRVSNEQFF
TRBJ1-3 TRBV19 CASSNGGNFGNTIYF
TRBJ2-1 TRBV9 CASSSTGLAGPYNEQFF
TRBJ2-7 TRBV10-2 CASSEFRGVVSEQYF
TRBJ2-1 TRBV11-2 CASSSSGNHNEQFF
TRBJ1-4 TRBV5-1 CASSSRAGNEKLFF
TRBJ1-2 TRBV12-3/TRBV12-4 CASSQGFRYGYTF
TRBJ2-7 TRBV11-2 CASSFGLAGLYEQYF